This TCR beta chain was retrieved from a study of CD8 T cells in Susac syndrome. General study results and limits: Acknowledgment was made by the study that its TCR sequencing and HLA analysis involved a relatively small number of individuals.

It was with random hexamers that about 0.45 to 1 ug RNA was reverse transcribed. The TCR beta CDR3 was amplified by immunoSEQ multiplex PCR across 54 Vbeta, 13 Jbeta. TCRdb reprocessed the immunoSEQ multiplex PCR reads via MiXCR and lists one record per CDR3 protein. There are around 130,000 distinct CDR3 sequences in the sample; under 95% occur only once, and around 0.24% lies in the top ten. CD8+ and CD4+ T cells circulating in blood were sequenced for TCR beta. Concerning this clonotype: Its antigen remains unidentified.

The CDR3 runs 12 residues. The germline V gene encodes CDR1 LGHDT and CDR2 YNNKEL (reference sequence). V was trimmed by 3 bases and J by 6 bases, leaving 6 bases between them. The sequenced sample consisted of CD8+ T cells from PBMCs. This rearrangement joins TRBV3-1 to TRBJ2-1; unclear D gene. The sequence derives from a human donor with multiple sclerosis. The CDR3 DNA sequence: TGTGCCAGCAGCCAGATAACCAATGAGCAGTTCTTC. Amino acid sequence: CASSQITNEQFF.